This T cell receptor (beta chain) was profiled in a study of T cells in Graves' hyperthyroidism and ophthalmopathy. Trimming took 2 bases from V and 7 from J, leaving 9 bases between them. Germline V gene data show CDR1 as MNHEY and CDR2 as SVGEGT. The CDR3 loop spans 13 amino acids. Amplification of TCR beta CDR3 regions used RNA as the template. The primer set for the first-round RT-PCR of the TCR CDR3 was HTBI. TCRdb called the multiplex PCR reads again in MiXCR, with one record for every CDR3 protein. The sample includes approximately 740,000 distinct CDR3 sequences, approximately 15% of them seen just once. This clonotype was seen a few times.

The sequenced sample was blood. This sequence was found in a woman between 18 and 30 years old with Graves' hyperthyroidism. This rearrangement joins TRBV6-2 or TRBV6-3 to TRBJ2-1, with TRBD2 as a possible D gene (5 bases). The CDR3 loop reads CASSYHTGNEQFF. CDR3 DNA sequence: TGTGCCAGCAGTTACCATACGGGGAATGAGCAGTTCTTC.